This T cell receptor (beta chain) emerged from a study of neurological immune-mediated disorders. The table lists this clonotype with many counts. TCRdb re-called the 5' RACE reads with MiXCR, one entry per CDR3 protein. Seen here are 72,000 or so distinct CDR3 sequences, approximately 17% observed once, and the top ten hold over 15%. The TCR comes from a woman between 40 and 55 years old in good health. What was sequenced was PBMCs.

The CDR3 DNA reads TGCGCCAGCAGCTCCCCTGCATTGGGACAGGGTGGGACAGCTTTCTTT. This translates into CASSSPALGQGGTAFF. The chain links TRBV5-1 to TRBJ1-1; TRBD1 aligns across 9 bases. Germline trimming cut 3 bases from V and 10 bases from J; bases unmatched to any gene: 16. Germline-derived CDR1 and CDR2 are SGHRS and YFSETQ. The length of the CDR3 is 16 residues.